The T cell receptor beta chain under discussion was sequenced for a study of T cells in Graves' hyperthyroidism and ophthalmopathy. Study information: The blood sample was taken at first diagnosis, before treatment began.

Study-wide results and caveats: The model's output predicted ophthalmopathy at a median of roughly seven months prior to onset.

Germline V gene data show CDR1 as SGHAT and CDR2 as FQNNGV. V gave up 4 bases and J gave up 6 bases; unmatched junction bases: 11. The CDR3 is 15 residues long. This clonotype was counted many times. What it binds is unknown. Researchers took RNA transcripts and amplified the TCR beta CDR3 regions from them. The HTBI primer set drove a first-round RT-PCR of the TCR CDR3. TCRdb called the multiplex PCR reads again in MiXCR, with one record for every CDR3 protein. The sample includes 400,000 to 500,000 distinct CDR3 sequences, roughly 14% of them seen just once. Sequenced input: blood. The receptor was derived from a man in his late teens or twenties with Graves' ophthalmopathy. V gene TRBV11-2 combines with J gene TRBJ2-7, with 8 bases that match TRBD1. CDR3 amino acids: CASSSSFVTGVEQYF. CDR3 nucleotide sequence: TGTGCCAGCAGCTCGTCGTTTGTGACAGGGGTCGAGCAGTACTTC. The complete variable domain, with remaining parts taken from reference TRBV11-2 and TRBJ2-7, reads EAGVAQSPRYKIIEKRQSVAFWCNPISGHATLYWYQQILGQGPKLLIQFQNNGVVDDSQLPKDRFSAERLKGVDSTLKIQPAKLEDSAVYLCASSSSFVTGVEQYFGPGTRLTVT.